What follows are 9 T cell receptor beta chains derived from one specimen sequenced in a study of shared clonotypes between healthy human individuals. This table comes from immunoSEQ multiplex PCR, and its TCRdb copy is limited to in-frame clones, with some not included. Of 2 million to 3 million clones listed, 93% are singletons. The sample comprised naive CD4+ T cells from PBMCs. Subset here: CD45RA+ positively selected. Receptor source: a young man in good health. Some clones in this sample may be carry-over from other donors' samples.

The chain has TRBV5-6 and TRBJ1-2, with a weak D call TRBD1 (6 bases). The CDR3 runs 14 residues. The V end was cut by 0 bases, the J end by 6 bases, with 12 bases between. Germline CDR1 SGHDT, CDR2 YYEEEE. CDR3 DNA sequence: TGTGCCAGCAGCTTGGAACAGGGAGCTGATGGCTACACCTTC. This translates into CASSLEQGADGYTF.

Notes on this clone: Different DNA sequences within this sample yield the same CDR3. The rearrangement links TRBV7-9 to TRBJ2-3, with 11 positions matching TRBD2. This CDR3 is 15 amino acids long. V was pared by 1 base and J by 3 bases, with 0 bases of the junction left unmatched. Germline values: CDR1 SEHNR, CDR2 FQNEAQ (reference sequence). CDR3 sequence (DNA): TGTGCCAGCAGCTTAGGACTAGCGGGGACAGATACGCAGTATTTT. The encoded protein is CASSLGLAGTDTQYF.

The chain combines TRBV7-2 with TRBJ1-6, with 8 bases lining up with TRBD1. V dropped 5 bases and J dropped 8; count of bases not matched to a gene: 5. Germline V gene lookup returns CDR1 SGHTA and CDR2 FQGNSA. The CDR3 totals 14 residues. The CDR3 DNA sequence: TGTGCCAGCAGCCTGACAGGGGACTATTCACCCCTCCACTTT. Translating it yields CASSLTGDYSPLHF.

The CDR3 DNA sequence: TGTGCCAGCAGCTTTGGACTAGCTCTGATGGGAGATACGCAGTATTTT. This encodes CASSFGLALMGDTQYF. The rearrangement uses TRBV5-6 and TRBJ2-3, with 8 bases lining up with TRBD2. Germline CDR1 is SGHDT and CDR2 is YYEEEE. The CDR3 is 16 residues long. V shed 2 bases, J shed 5 bases, and the junction held 10 bases outside the gene matches.

The rearrangement uses TRBV6-1 and TRBJ2-7; 13 bases line up with TRBD2. J gave up 6 bases and V 4 bases, and 3 bases lay outside the gene matches. The CDR3 has 14 residues. Looked up from germline, CDR1 is MNHNS and CDR2 is SASEGT. In DNA, the CDR3 is TGTGCCAGCAGTGTACTAGCGGGAGGGCGCGAGCAGTACTTC. Translated, it gives CASSVLAGGREQYF.

J is TRBJ2-7 and V is TRBV5-4; TRBD1 aligns across 9 bases. The CDR3 runs to 15 residues. Germline-derived CDR1 and CDR2 are SGHNT and YYREEE (reference sequence). J lost 3 bases, V lost 4 bases, and 8 bases had no gene match. As DNA, the CDR3 is TGTGCCAGCAGCCCACCCGGGACAGGGTACTACGAGCAGTACTTC. Its protein product is CASSPPGTGYYEQYF. Full variable domain (missing parts from reference TRBV5-4 and TRBJ2-7): ETGVTQSPTHLIKTRGQQVTLRCSSQSGHNTVSWYQQALGQGPQFIFQYYREEENGRGNFPPRFSGLQFPNYSSELNVNALELDDSALYLCASSPPGTGYYEQYFGPGTRLTVT.

The rearrangement links TRBV15 to TRBJ2-1; 8 bases are a match to TRBD2. CDR3 length: 16 amino acids. Germline CDR1 LNHNV, CDR2 YYDKDF (reference sequence). The V gene end was trimmed by 3 bases and the J gene end by 4 bases; junction bases not matched to a gene: 8. CDR3: CATSRSREGEYNEQFF. CDR3 DNA sequence: TGTGCCACCAGCAGGTCTCGGGAGGGAGAATACAATGAGCAGTTCTTC.

Regarding this clone: Different DNA sequences within this sample yield the same CDR3. The genes are TRBV7-9 and TRBJ2-1; D is undetermined. This CDR3 spans 12 amino acids. Trimming took 3 bases from V and 7 from J, leaving 7 bases between them. The germline V gene has CDR1 SEHNR and CDR2 FQNEAQ (reference sequence). CDR3 in amino acids: CASSLGFNEQFF. CDR3 in DNA: TGTGCCAGCAGCTTGGGTTTTAATGAGCAGTTCTTC.

The DNA of the CDR3 is TGCGCCAGCAGCGTATCGAGAGGAGCGGGAGCGGGGGATACGCAGTATTTT. It codes for CASSVSRGAGAGDTQYF. The rearrangement joins TRBV5-1 to TRBJ2-3, with 8 bases identical to TRBD2. This CDR3 contains 17 residues. V trimming: 4 bases; J trimming: 6 bases; junction bases outside the gene matches: 16. Per germline, CDR1 SGHRS and CDR2 YFSETQ.